Included here is one TCR beta chain sequence, with context. The CDR3 totals 15 residues. This sample was included in a study of cytomegalovirus exposure and HLA in healthy donors. The PCR contained 60 Vbeta and 13 Jbeta primers. Libraries were prepared by immunoSEQ multiplex PCR; TCRdb keeps only in-frame clonotypes and omits some of them. The sample holds fewer than 110,000 clones, around 76% seen once. The TCR sequence derives from a woman aged 18 to 35 in good health and CMV-seropositive. The source material was PBMCs. This chain uses TRBV21-1 with TRBJ1-2; TRBD1, the table's D call, was not compared with the DNA. TRBV21-1 is a known pseudogene. The CDR3 DNA follows: TGTGCCAGCAGCAAAAATTGTCACGACAGCTATGGCTACACCTTC. It specifies CASSKNCHDSYGYTF.